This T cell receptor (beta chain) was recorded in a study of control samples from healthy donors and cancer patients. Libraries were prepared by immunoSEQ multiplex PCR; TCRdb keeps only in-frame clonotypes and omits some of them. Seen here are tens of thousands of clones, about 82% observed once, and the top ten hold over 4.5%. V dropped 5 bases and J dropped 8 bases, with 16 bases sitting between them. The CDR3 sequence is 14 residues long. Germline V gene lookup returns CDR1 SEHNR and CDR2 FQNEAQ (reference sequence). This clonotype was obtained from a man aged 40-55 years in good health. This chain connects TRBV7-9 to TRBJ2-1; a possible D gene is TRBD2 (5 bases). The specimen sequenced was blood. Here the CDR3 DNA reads TGTGCCAGCAGCCCCGAGGGCGAAATCTATGAGCAGTTCTTC. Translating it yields CASSPEGEIYEQFF.